Each of the 10 T cell receptor beta chains below was sequenced from the same sample in a study of control samples from healthy donors and cancer patients. Sequencing used immunoSEQ multiplex PCR; TCRdb keeps in-frame clones, though not all of them. The table includes about 80,000 clones, around 84% detected once. The sample consisted of PBMCs. These receptor sequences come from a man aged 55 to 70 with head and neck cancer.

This clone was counted between two and nine times. J is TRBJ2-1 and V is TRBV5-4; D unclear. The germline V gene encodes CDR1 SGHNT and CDR2 YYREEE (reference sequence). The V gene lost 6 bases and the J gene lost 4 bases, with 20 bases spanning the gap. This CDR3 spans 16 amino acids. CDR3 amino acids: CASTSSLAQIYNEQFF. The CDR3, as DNA: TGTGCCAGCACTTCGTCGTTGGCTCAGATATACAATGAGCAGTTCTTC.

This clone was picked up one time. The identical CDR3 is also encoded by other nucleotide sequences in the sample. This sequence joins TRBV6-5 and TRBJ1-1; 7 nucleotides match TRBD1. The germline V gene encodes CDR1 MNHEY and CDR2 SVGAGI. The trim removed 6 bases at V and 2 bases at J, leaving 9 bases unmatched. The CDR3 loop spans 15 amino acids. DNA of the CDR3: TGTGCCAGCAGCCACAGGGGTCGGGGTAACACTGAAGCTTTCTTT. Residues: CASSHRGRGNTEAFF.

As regards this clone: The junction shows a germline mismatch at one end, possibly a read error. The rearrangement joins TRBV6-1 to TRBJ1-5; the D is unclear. Germline CDR1 reads MNHNS; CDR2 reads SASEGT. This CDR3 contains 13 residues. CDR3 nucleotide sequence: TGTGCCAGCAGTGAGTCGGCGGCTCAGGCCCAGCATTTT. This gives the protein CASSESAAQAQHF.

This clone has just one count. The chain recombines TRBV18 with TRBJ1-1; D unclear. Germline lookup yields CDR1 KGHSH and CDR2 LQKENI. Trimming removed 4 bases at V and 3 bases at J, with 9 bases between. The CDR3 extends over 13 amino acids. The CDR3 DNA is TGTGCCAGCTCACTCGGGGAGGACACTGAAGCTTTCTTT. As protein: CASSLGEDTEAFF.

This clone was detected only a few times. The rearrangement joins TRBV11-2 to TRBJ1-1; TRBD1 might be the D (5 bases). V lost 5 bases and J 4 bases, leaving 23 bases between the germline ends. CDR3 size: 17 residues. Germline CDR1 SGHAT, CDR2 FQNNGV. The CDR3 region is CASSQGRTPRRGTEAFF. The CDR3, as DNA: TGTGCCAGCAGCCAAGGGCGGACACCCAGAAGGGGCACTGAAGCTTTCTTT.

The genes are TRBV5-8 and TRBJ1-5, with unresolved D. Germline assignment: CDR1 SGHTS and CDR2 YDEGEE. Trimming stripped 2 bases from V and 10 bases from J, with 13 bases between. This CDR3 spans 13 amino acids. DNA of the CDR3: TGTGCCAGCAGCTTAGAGGGAAACCGTCCCCAGCATTTT. Its protein is CASSLEGNRPQHF. The whole variable domain, remainder taken from reference TRBV5-8 and TRBJ1-5, is EAGVTQSPTHLIKTRGQQATLRCSPISGHTSVYWYQQALGLGLQFLLWYDEGEERNRGNFPPRFSGRQFPNYSSELNVNALELEDSALYLCASSLEGNRPQHFGDGTRLSIL.

This clone was detected only a few times. The rearrangement joins TRBV7-9 to TRBJ2-7; D is unresolved. Germline V gene sequence: CDR1 SEHNR, CDR2 FQNEAQ (reference sequence). V lost 1 base and J 3 bases, leaving 7 bases between the germline ends. This CDR3 is 13 amino acids long. In nucleotides, the CDR3 is TGTGCCAGCAGCTTAGTTTTGAACTACGAGCAGTACTTC. Amino acids: CASSLVLNYEQYF. The full variable domain, in which reference TRBV7-9 and TRBJ2-7 provide the parts outside the CDR3, is DTGVSQNPRHKITKRGQNVTFRCDPISEHNRLYWYRQTLGQGPEFLTYFQNEAQLEKSRLLSDRFSAERPKGSFSTLEIQRTEQGDSAMYLCASSLVLNYEQYFGPGTRLTVT.

The chain links TRBV6-2 or TRBV6-3 to TRBJ1-1; possible D gene TRBD1, 5 bases. The CDR3 consists of 15 residues. Per germline, CDR1 MNHEY and CDR2 SVGEGT. Trimming removed 0 bases from V and 5 bases from J, with 13 bases in between. The CDR3 reads CASSYSRRGRTEAFF. CDR3 nucleotide sequence: TGTGCCAGCAGTTACTCGAGGCGGGGGAGGACTGAAGCTTTCTTT.

This clone was seen just once. The chain is built from TRBV19 and TRBJ1-5; the D is unclear. Trimming pared 6 bases from V and 2 bases from J, leaving 14 bases between. Germline V gene sequence: CDR1 LNHDA, CDR2 SQIVND (reference sequence). This CDR3 is 15 amino acids long. The CDR3 is CASSLGQTGNQPQHF. CDR3 bases: TGTGCCAGTAGCCTGGGCCAAACGGGCAATCAGCCCCAGCATTTT.

This chain uses TRBV27 with TRBJ1-2; TRBD1 aligns across 10 bases. The length of the CDR3 is 14 residues. Germline V gene data show CDR1 as MNHEY and CDR2 as SMNVEV (reference sequence). J was trimmed by 3 bases and V by 6 bases; bases with no gene match: 4. DNA of the CDR3: TGTGCCAGCAGCAAGGGACAGGGGTACTATGGCTACACCTTC. Translation gives CASSKGQGYYGYTF.